This TCR beta chain was obtained from a study of vaccination effects on CD4 cells after COVID-19. Background on the study: Following the second dose by a median of 72 days, the post-vaccine samples were obtained.

Trimming removed 6 bases at V and 9 bases at J, with 13 bases between. The length of the CDR3 is 12 residues. The germline CDR1 and CDR2 sequences are LNHDA and SQIVND (reference sequence). After expansion with viral peptide pools in the ViraFEST assay, antigen-specific CD4+ T cells were sequenced. Culture proceeded for 10 days, and CD4+ T cells were then isolated. The person was diagnosed with PCR-confirmed SARS-CoV-2 infection between March and December 2020. Two doses of BNT162b2 or mRNA-1273 vaccine were administered to participants. Each culture well received under 2.5 million PBMC. These cells were then cultured in IMDM with around 9.6 IU/ml IL-2 and about 9.4 ug/ml peptides. IL-2 medium supplanted half the medium on days 3 and 7. The data were produced by immunoSEQ multiplex PCR, yet TCRdb's version contains in-frame clones alone and is incomplete. The table shows 11,000 to 15,000 clones, with about three quarters occurring only once.

Turning to this clone: Its antigen is not identified.

The sequencing used CD4+ T cells from PBMCs cultured with SARS-CoV-2 spike peptides, collected after COVID-19 vaccination. The rearrangement uses TRBV19 and TRBJ2-3, with D perhaps TRBD2 (6 bases). The clonotype originates from a human donor who had a prior SARS-CoV-2 infection. The CDR3 region has the DNA TGTGCCAGTAGCGGGAGTTCACTCACGCAGTATTTT. Translated, it gives CASSGSSLTQYF.